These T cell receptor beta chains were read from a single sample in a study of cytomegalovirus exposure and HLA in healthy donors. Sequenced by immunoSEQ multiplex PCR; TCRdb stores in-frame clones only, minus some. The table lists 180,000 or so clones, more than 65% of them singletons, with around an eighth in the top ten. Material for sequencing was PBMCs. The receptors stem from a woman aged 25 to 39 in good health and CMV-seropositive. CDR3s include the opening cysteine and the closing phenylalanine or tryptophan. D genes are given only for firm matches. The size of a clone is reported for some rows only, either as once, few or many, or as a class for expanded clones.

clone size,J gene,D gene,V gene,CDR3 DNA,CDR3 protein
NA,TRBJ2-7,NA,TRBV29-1,TGCAGCGTTCGGCCAGGGTCCTACGAGCAGTACTTC,CSVRPGSYEQYF
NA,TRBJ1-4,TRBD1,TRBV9,TGTGCCAGCAGCGTCGCAGGGGGCACTAATGAAAAACTGTTTTTT,CASSVAGGTNEKLFF
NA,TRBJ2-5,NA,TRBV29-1,TGCAGCGTTGACCAGGGGGGAGAGACCCAGTACTTC,CSVDQGGETQYF
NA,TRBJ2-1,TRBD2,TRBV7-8,TGTGCCAGCAGACAGACTAGCGTAGGTGAGCAGTTCTTC,CASRQTSVGEQFF
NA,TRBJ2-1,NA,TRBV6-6,TGTGCCAGCAGTTACAGGGACAAAAACTACAATGAGCAGTTCTTC,CASSYRDKNYNEQFF
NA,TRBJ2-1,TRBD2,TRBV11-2,TGTGCCAGCAGCTTACCCTTAACCTGGCGGGAGGCCGGCAATGAGCAGTTCTTC,CASSLPLTWREAGNEQFF
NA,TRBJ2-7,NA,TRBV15,TGTGCCACCAGCCGTACCGGGGTTCCCTACGAGCAGTACTTC,CATSRTGVPYEQYF
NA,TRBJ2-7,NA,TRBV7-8,TGTGCCAGCAGCTTAGTGGTAGGGGCCTACGAGCAGTACTTC,CASSLVVGAYEQYF
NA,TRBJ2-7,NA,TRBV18,TGTGCCAGCTCACCATTGGGACTTACGGTCTACGAGCAGTACTTC,CASSPLGLTVYEQYF
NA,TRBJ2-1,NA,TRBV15,TGTGCCACCAGCAGAGATAGGGAGCTGGGGTCTTACAATGAGCAGTTCTTC,CATSRDRELGSYNEQFF
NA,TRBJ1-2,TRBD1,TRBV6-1,TGTGCCAGCGGGACAGGGAGTCGCGGCTATGGCTACACCTTC,CASGTGSRGYGYTF
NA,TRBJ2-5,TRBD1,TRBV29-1,TGCAGCGTTACAGGGGTACAAGAGACCCAGTACTTC,CSVTGVQETQYF
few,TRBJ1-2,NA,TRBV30,TGTGCCTGGGCGACAGTGAGGGGCTACACCTTC,CAWATVRGYTF
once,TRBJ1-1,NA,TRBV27,TGTGCCAGCAGTTTATCGAGGTCCGCGGGGACTGAAGCTTTCTTT,CASSLSRSAGTEAFF
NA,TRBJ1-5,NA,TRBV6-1,TGTGCCGTGGCGGGGAGAAATCAGCCCCAGCATTTT,CAVAGRNQPQHF
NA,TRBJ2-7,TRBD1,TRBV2,TGTGCCAGCAGTGAAGGCTCAGGGGGCTACTACGAGCAGTACTTC,CASSEGSGGYYEQYF
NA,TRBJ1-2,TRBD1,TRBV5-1,TGCGCCAGCAGACCCGGGACAGAAAAGAACTATGGCTACACCTTC,CASRPGTEKNYGYTF
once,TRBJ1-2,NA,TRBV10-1,TGCGCCAGCAGTGAACAGACTAACTATGGCTACACCTTC,CASSEQTNYGYTF
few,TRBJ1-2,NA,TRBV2,TGTGCCAGCACCGTGAACATACAGGCTCTGGCCGGCTACACCTTC,CASTVNIQALAGYTF
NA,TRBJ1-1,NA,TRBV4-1,TGCGCCAGCAGCCAAGATCCGCTATTGAACACTGAAGCTTTCTTT,CASSQDPLLNTEAFF
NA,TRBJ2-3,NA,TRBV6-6,TGTGCCAGCAGACCCCGAGAAAATACAGATACGCAGTATTTT,CASRPRENTDTQYF
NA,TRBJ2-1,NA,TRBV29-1,TGCAGCGTTGAAGTAAGCGGTGATGAGCAGTTCTTC,CSVEVSGDEQFF
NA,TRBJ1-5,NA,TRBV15,TGTGCCACCAGACTCCCGGATCAGCCCCAGCATTTT,CATRLPDQPQHF
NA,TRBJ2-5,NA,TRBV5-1,TGCGCCAGCAGCTTGGAACTAGCCCCCGGGACCCAGTACTTC,CASSLELAPGTQYF
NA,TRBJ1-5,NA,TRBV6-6,TGTGCCAGCAGTTACTCGGAGGGCGCTAGCAATCAGCCCCAGCATTTT,CASSYSEGASNQPQHF
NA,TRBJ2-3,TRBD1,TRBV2,TGTGCCAGCATCCCGGGACAGGGTCGTGGAGGCACAGATACGCAGTATTTT,CASIPGQGRGGTDTQYF
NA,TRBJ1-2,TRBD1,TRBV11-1,TGTGCCAGCAGCTTAGTGGCAGGGGGCCACTATGGCTACACCTTC,CASSLVAGGHYGYTF
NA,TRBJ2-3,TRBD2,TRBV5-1,TGCGCCAGCAGCTTGCTCCCTAGCGGAACAGATACGCAGTATTTT,CASSLLPSGTDTQYF
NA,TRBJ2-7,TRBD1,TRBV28,TGTGCCAGCAGTTCACCCGGACAGGGGCGCACGTACGAGCAGTACTTC,CASSSPGQGRTYEQYF
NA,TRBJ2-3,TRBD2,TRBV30,TGTGCCTGGAGTGTACTAGCGGGGTCCACAGATACGCAGTATTTT,CAWSVLAGSTDTQYF
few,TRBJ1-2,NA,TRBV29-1,TGCAGCGTTGAAGTGACCCTCCAGGGAGGTGGCTACACCTTC,CSVEVTLQGGGYTF
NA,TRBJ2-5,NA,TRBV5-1,TGCGCCAGCACCCCCAAGGTTAGTGAGGGAGCGGAGACCCAGTACTTC,CASTPKVSEGAETQYF
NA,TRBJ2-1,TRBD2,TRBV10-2,TGCGCCAGCATGAGGCGGGAGACGTGGGGAGAGCAGTTCTTC,CASMRRETWGEQFF
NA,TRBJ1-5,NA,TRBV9,TGTGCCAGCAGCGTAGGAGGGATGAGCAATCAGCCCCAGCATTTT,CASSVGGMSNQPQHF
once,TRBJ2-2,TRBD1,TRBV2,TGTGCCAGCACCCAAAGGGACAGGGGGGTATCCGGGGAGCTGTTTTTT,CASTQRDRGVSGELFF
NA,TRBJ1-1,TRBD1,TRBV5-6,TGTGCCAGCAGCCTCCGGTCCACAGGGGCGGACACTGAAGCTTTCTTT,CASSLRSTGADTEAFF
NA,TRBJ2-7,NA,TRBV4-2,TGTGCCAGCAGCCAAGATGGGGGCGGCTACGAGCAGTACTTC,CASSQDGGGYEQYF
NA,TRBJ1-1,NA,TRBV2,TGTGCCAGCTACCAGAGGCGACTTATGAACACTGAAGCTTTCTTT,CASYQRRLMNTEAFF
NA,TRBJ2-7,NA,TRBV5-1,TGCGCCAGCAGCCGCGGGACGGGGGAGACCTTCGAGCAGTACTTC,CASSRGTGETFEQYF
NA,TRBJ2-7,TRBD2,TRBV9,TGTGCCAGCAGCGTAGAAGGCTTTCTAGCGGATACTGAAACCTACGAGCAGTACTTC,CASSVEGFLADTETYEQYF
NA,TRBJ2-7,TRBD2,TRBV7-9,TGTGCCAGCAGCACGATGGGACTAGCGGGAGGAGCCTACGAGCAGTACTTC,CASSTMGLAGGAYEQYF
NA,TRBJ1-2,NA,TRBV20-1,TGCAGTGCTACCAGGGCGGATGGCTACACCTTC,CSATRADGYTF
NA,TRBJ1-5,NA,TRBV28,TGTGCCAGCAGTGGGACGTGGGGGCAGCTCAATCAGCCCCAGCATTTT,CASSGTWGQLNQPQHF
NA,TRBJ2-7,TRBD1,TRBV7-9,TGTGCCAGCAGCTTTCCGGGACAGGGTTTCCACGAGCAGTACTTC,CASSFPGQGFHEQYF
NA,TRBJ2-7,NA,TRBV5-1,TGCGCCAGCAGCTTGCGGGAAGGCGACGAGCAGTACTTC,CASSLREGDEQYF
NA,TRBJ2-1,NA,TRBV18,TGTGCCAGCTCCCCAGCAGGGGCTGCAGTGAGTTCGCGCAATGAGCAGTTCTTC,CASSPAGAAVSSRNEQFF
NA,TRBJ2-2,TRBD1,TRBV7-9,TGTGCCAGCAGTGACAGACAGGGGAGTACCGGGGAGCTGTTTTTT,CASSDRQGSTGELFF
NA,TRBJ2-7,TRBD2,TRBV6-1,TGTGCCAGCAGATCTAGCGGGAGCTACGAGCAGTACTTC,CASRSSGSYEQYF
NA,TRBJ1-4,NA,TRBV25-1,TGTGCCAGCAGTGAATCAGGGTCCCACGAAAAACTGTTTTTT,CASSESGSHEKLFF
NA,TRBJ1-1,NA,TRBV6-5,TGTGCCAGCAGCCGACAGGATGAAGCTTTCTTT,CASSRQDEAFF
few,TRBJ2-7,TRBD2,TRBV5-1,TGCGCCAGTAGACTAGCGGGAGGCGAGCAGTACTTC,CASRLAGGEQYF